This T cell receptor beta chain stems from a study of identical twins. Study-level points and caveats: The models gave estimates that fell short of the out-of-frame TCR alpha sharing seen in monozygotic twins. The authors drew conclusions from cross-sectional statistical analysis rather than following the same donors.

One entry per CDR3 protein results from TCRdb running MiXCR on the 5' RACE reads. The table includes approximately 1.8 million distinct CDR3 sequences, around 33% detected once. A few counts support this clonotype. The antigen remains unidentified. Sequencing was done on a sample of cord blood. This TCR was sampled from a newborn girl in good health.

CDR3 nucleotide sequence: TGTGCCAGCAGCGTCGGGACTAGCCCAATTACGCAGTATTTT. This gives the protein CASSVGTSPITQYF. V usage is TRBV7-2 and J usage is TRBJ2-3; 9 bases are a match to TRBD2. The length of the CDR3 is 14 residues. With V trimmed by 5 bases and J by 8 bases, 8 bases remained unmatched. Germline-derived CDR1 and CDR2 are SGHTA and FQGNSA.